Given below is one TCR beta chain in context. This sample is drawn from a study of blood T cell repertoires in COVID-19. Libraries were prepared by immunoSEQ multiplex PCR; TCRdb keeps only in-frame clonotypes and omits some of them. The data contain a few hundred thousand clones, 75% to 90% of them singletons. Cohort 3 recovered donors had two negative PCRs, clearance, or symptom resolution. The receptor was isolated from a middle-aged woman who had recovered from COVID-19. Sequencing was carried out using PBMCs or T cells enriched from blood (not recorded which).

CDR3 protein: CASSLRLAAYNEQFF. The CDR3 DNA is TGTGCCAGCTCACTCAGACTAGCGGCCTACAATGAGCAGTTCTTC. The chain uses TRBV18 and TRBJ2-1, with 9 nucleotides matching TRBD2. Germline V CDR1 and CDR2: KGHSH, LQKENI. The CDR3 runs 15 residues. The V gene end was trimmed by 4 bases and the J gene end by 2 bases; junction bases not matched to a gene: 3. The full variable domain, with the rest looked up from reference TRBV18 and TRBJ2-1, is NAGVMQNPRHLVRRRGQEARLRCSPMKGHSHVYWYRQLPEEGLKFMVYLQKENIIDESGMPKERFSAEFPKEGPSILRIQQVVRGDSAAYFCASSLRLAAYNEQFFGPGTRLTVL.